The following is a TCR beta chain sequence with its context. Germline-derived CDR1 and CDR2 are KGHDR and SFDVKD. V was clipped by 7 bases and J by 7 bases, with 15 bases between them. The CDR3 covers 14 residues. These data are taken from a study of blood T cell repertoires in COVID-19. This table comes from immunoSEQ multiplex PCR, and its TCRdb copy is limited to in-frame clones, with some not included. The repertoire holds approximately 190,000 clones, with under 90% as singletons. This receptor was taken from a young man with active or convalescent COVID-19. The V gene is TRBV24-1, the J gene TRBJ1-4; D is unresolved. Sequencing was performed on peripheral blood. The chain's CDR3 is CATRGNGGSEKLFF. CDR3 bases: TGTGCCACCAGGGGAAATGGTGGGAGTGAAAAACTGTTTTTT.